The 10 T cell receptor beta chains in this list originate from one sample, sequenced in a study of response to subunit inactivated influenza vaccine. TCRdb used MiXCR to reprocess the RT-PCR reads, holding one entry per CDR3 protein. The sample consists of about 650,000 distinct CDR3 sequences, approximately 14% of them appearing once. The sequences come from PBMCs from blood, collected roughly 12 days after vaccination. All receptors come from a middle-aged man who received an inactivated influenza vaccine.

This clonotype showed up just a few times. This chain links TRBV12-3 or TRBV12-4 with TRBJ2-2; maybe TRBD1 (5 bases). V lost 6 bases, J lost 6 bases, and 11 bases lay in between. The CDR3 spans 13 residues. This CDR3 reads CASRVLGAGELFF. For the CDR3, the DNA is TGTGCCAGCAGAGTCTTAGGGGCCGGGGAGCTGTTTTTT.

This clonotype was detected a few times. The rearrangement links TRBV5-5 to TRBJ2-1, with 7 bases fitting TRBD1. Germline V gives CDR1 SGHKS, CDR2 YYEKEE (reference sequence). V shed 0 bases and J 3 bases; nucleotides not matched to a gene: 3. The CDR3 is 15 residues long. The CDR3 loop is CASSLGGQDYNEQFF. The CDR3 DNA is TGTGCCAGCAGCTTGGGCGGACAGGACTACAATGAGCAGTTCTTC. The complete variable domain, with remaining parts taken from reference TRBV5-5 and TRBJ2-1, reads DAGVTQSPTHLIKTRGQQVTLRCSPISGHKSVSWYQQVLGQGPQFIFQYYEKEERGRGNFPDRFSARQFPNYSSELNVNALLLGDSALYLCASSLGGQDYNEQFFGPGTRLTVL.

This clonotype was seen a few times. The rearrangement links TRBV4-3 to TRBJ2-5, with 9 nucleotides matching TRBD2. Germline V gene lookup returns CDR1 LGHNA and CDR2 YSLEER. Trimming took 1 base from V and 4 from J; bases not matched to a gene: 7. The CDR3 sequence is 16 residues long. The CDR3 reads CASSQGAGGSGETQYF. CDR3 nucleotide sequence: TGCGCCAGCAGCCAAGGCGCGGGAGGGAGCGGAGAGACCCAGTACTTC.

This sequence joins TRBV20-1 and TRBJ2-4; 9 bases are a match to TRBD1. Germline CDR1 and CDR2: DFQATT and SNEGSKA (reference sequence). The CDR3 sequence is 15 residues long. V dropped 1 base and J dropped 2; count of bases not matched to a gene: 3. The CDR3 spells CSARGTGDSKNIQYF. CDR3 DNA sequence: TGCAGTGCTAGAGGGACAGGGGACTCCAAAAACATTCAGTACTTC.

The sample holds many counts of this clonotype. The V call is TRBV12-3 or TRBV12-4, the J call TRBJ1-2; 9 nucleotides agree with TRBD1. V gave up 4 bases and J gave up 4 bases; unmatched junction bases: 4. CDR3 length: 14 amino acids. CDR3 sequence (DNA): TGTGCCAGCAGTTGGGGACAGGGCGGCTATGGCTACACCTTC. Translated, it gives CASSWGQGGYGYTF.

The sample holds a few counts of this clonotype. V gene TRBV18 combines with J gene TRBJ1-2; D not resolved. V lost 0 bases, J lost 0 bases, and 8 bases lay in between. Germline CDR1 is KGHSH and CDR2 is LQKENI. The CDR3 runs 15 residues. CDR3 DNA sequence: TGTGCCAGCTCACCACCGATCCTAGCTAACTATGGCTACACCTTC. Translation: CASSPPILANYGYTF. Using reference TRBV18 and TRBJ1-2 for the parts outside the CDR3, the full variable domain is NAGVMQNPRHLVRRRGQEARLRCSPMKGHSHVYWYRQLPEEGLKFMVYLQKENIIDESGMPKERFSAEFPKEGPSILRIQQVVRGDSAAYFCASSPPILANYGYTFGSGTRLTVV.

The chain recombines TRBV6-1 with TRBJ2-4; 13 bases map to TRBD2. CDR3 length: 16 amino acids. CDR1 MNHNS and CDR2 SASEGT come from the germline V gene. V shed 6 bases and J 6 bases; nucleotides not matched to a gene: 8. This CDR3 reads CASRELAGGPGNIQYF. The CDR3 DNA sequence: TGTGCCAGCAGGGAACTAGCGGGGGGGCCGGGAAACATTCAGTACTTC.

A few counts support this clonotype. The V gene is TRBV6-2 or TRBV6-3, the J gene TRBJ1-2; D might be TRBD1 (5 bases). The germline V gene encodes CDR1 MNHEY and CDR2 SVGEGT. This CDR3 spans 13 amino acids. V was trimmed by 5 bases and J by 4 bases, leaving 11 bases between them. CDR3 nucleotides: TGTGCCAGCAGTAACAGGAGCCCCTATGGCTACACCTTC. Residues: CASSNRSPYGYTF.

The CDR3 is CASSYPPGQGGTTYEQYF. The DNA of the CDR3 is TGTGCCAGCAGTTACCCCCCGGGACAGGGAGGGACAACCTACGAGCAGTACTTC. The rearrangement links TRBV6-5 to TRBJ2-7; 9 bases map to TRBD1. This CDR3 is built from 18 residues. Trimming removed 2 bases from V and 2 bases from J; junction bases left unmatched: 13. In germline, CDR1 is MNHEY, CDR2 SVGAGI.

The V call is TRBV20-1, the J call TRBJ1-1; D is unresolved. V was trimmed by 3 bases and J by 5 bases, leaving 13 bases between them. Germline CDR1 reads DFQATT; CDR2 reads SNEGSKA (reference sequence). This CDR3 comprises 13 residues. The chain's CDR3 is CSASDLLWTEAFF. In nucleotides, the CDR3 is TGCAGTGCTAGCGACCTTCTTTGGACTGAAGCTTTCTTT.